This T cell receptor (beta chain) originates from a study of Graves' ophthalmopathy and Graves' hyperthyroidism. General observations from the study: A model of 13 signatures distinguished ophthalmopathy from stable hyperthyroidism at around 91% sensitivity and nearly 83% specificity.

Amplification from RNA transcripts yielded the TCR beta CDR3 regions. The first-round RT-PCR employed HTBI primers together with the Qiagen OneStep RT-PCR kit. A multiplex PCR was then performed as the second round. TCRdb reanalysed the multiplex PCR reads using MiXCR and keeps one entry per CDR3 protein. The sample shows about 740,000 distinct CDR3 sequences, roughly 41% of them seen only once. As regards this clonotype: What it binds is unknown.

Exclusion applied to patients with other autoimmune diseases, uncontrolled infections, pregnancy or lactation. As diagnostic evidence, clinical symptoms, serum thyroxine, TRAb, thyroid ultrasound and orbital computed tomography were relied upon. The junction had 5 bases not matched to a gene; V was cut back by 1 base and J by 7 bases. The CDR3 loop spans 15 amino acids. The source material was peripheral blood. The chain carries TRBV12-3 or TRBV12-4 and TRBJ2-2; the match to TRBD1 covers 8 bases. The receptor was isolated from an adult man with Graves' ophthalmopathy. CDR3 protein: CASSLGQGLVGELFF. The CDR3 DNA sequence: TGTGCCAGCAGTTTAGGACAGGGGCTGGTCGGGGAGCTGTTTTTT.